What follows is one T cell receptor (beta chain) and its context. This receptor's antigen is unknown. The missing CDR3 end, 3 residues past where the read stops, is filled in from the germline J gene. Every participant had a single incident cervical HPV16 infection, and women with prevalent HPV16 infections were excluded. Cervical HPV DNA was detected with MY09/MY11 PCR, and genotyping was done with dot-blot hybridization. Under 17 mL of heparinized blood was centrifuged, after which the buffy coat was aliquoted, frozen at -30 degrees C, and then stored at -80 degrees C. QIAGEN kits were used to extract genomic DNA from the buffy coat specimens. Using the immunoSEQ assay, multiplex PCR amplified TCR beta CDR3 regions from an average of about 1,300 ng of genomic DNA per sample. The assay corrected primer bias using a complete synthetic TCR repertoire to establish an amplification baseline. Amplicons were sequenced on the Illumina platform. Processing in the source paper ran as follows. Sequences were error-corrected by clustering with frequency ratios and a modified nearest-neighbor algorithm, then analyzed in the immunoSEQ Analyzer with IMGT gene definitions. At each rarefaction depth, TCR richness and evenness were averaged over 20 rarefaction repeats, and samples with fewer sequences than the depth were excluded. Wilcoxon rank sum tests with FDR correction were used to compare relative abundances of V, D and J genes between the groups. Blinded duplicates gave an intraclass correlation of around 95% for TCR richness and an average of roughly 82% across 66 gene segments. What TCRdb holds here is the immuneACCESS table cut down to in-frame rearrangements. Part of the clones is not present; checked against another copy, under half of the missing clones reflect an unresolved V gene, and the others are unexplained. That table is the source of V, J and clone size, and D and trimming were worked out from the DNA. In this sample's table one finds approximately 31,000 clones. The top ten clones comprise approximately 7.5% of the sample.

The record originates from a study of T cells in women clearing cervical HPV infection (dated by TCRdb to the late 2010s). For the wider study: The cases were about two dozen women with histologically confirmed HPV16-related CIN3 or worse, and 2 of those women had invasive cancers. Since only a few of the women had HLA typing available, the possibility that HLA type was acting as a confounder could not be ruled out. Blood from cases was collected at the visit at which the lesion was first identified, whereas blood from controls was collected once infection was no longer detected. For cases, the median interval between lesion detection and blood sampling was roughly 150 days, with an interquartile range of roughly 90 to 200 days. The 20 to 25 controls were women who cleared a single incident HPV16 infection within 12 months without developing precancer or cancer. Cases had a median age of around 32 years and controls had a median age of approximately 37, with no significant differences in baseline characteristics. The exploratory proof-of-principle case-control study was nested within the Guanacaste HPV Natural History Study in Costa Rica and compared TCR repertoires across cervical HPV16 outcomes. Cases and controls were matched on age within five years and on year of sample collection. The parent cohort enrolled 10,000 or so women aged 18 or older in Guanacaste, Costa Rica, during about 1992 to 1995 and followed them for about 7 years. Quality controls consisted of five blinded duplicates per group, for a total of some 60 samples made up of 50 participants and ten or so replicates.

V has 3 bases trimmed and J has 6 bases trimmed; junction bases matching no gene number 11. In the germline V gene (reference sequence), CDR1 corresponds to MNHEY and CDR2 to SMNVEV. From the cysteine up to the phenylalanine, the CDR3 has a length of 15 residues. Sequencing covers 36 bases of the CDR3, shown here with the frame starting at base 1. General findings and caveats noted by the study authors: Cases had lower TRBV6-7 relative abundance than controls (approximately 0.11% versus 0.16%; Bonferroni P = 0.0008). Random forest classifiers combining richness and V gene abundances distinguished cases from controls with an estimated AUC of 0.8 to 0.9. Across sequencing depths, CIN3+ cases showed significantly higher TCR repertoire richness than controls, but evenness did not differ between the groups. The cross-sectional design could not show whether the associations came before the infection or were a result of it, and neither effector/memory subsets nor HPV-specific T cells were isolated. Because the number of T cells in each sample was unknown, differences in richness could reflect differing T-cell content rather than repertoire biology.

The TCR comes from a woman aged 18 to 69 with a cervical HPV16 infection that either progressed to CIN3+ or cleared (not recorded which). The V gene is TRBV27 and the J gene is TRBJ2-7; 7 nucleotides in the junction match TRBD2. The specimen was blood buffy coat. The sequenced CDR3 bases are TGTGCCAGCAGTTTCCTAGCGGAGGCCGGAGGCGAG. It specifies CASSFLAEAGGE. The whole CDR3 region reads CASSFLAEAGGEQYF.